The next 16 T cell receptor beta chains were all read from a single sample in a study of a mutant IDH1 vaccine in newly diagnosed glioma. These receptors lack a known antigen. Described time point: week 5, during vaccination. With topical imiquimod, each dose of the vaccine consisted of 300 ug of mutant IDH1 20-mer peptide. Sequencing was performed with immunoSEQ multiplex PCR; in TCRdb, only in-frame clones are kept and a portion is missing. The table lists approximately 40,000 clones, approximately 78% of them singletons. The material sequenced was PBMCs, taken from a glioma patient whose treatment included an IDH1 peptide vaccine. These receptors were collected from a man aged 40-55 years with glioma.

The sample holds one count of this clone. The chain uses TRBV2 and TRBJ2-5; D is unclear. Germline values: CDR1 SNHLY, CDR2 FYNNEI. This CDR3 has 14 amino acids. V lost 5 bases and J 4 bases, leaving 14 bases between the germline ends. The CDR3 sequence is CASSPFYGRETQYF. CDR3 nucleotide sequence: TGTGCCAGCAGTCCTTTCTATGGTCGAGAGACCCAGTACTTC.

The chain is built from TRBV9 and TRBJ1-5; 7 bases are a match to TRBD1. This CDR3 contains 15 residues. V shed 4 bases, J shed 5 bases, and the junction held 9 bases outside the gene matches. Germline V gene lookup returns CDR1 SGDLS and CDR2 YYNGEE. CDR3 sequence (DNA): TGTGCCAGCAGCCTGAGTGGACAGGCAGATCAGCCCCAGCATTTT. Protein product: CASSLSGQADQPQHF. The whole variable domain, filled in from reference TRBV9 and TRBJ1-5, reads DSGVTQTPKHLITATGQRVTLRCSPRSGDLSVYWYQQSLDQGLQFLIQYYNGEERAKGNILERFSAQQFPDLHSELNLSSLELGDSALYFCASSLSGQADQPQHFGDGTRLSIL.

This rearrangement joins TRBV6-5 to TRBJ1-2; D is undetermined. CDR3 length: 16 amino acids. Trimming took off 0 bases at V and 4 bases at J, with 15 bases between the two ends. Per the germline V gene, CDR1 is MNHEY and CDR2 is SVGAGI. CDR3 region: CASSYSIYPVVYGYTF. The CDR3 DNA is TGTGCCAGCAGTTACTCGATATATCCAGTTGTCTATGGCTACACCTTC.

This clone was recorded only once. CDR3 in amino acids: CASSFADTEAFF. The CDR3 DNA is TGTGCCAGCAGCTTCGCCGACACTGAAGCTTTCTTT. V and J are TRBV13 and TRBJ1-1; no definite D call. CDR3 length: 12 residues. V was shortened by 3 bases and J by 3 bases, with 5 bases between the two germline ends. The germline gives CDR1 PRHDT, CDR2 FYEKMQ (reference sequence).

This clone was counted between two and nine times. The chain carries TRBV27 and TRBJ2-1, with D perhaps TRBD2 (5 bases). Germline lookup yields CDR1 MNHEY and CDR2 SMNVEV (reference sequence). The V end was cut by 6 bases, the J end by 10 bases, with 16 bases between. This CDR3 has 13 amino acids. The CDR3 region is CASSSPPGYEQFF. The CDR3 nucleotides are TGTGCCAGCAGCTCCCCCCCGGGGTACGAGCAGTTCTTC.

The rearrangement uses TRBV30 and TRBJ2-3; 15 nucleotides line up with TRBD2. Trimming took 1 base from V and 6 from J; bases not matched to a gene: 8. The length of the CDR3 is 17 residues. The germline CDR1 and CDR2 sequences are GTSNPN and SVGIG (reference sequence). Written as DNA, the CDR3 is TGTGCCTGGAGTGAAGGACTAGCGGGGGGGGGTGTGGATACGCAGTATTTT. Protein: CAWSEGLAGGGVDTQYF.

This clone appeared a few times. The chain uses TRBV2 and TRBJ2-5; tentatively, D is TRBD2 (5 bases). The CDR3 sequence is 13 residues long. Trimming took off 7 bases at V and 2 bases at J, with 11 bases between the two ends. Per the germline V gene, CDR1 is SNHLY and CDR2 is FYNNEI. CDR3 protein: CASTGLEQETQYF. CDR3 nucleotides: TGTGCCAGCACCGGACTGGAACAAGAGACCCAGTACTTC.

The V call is TRBV5-1, the J call TRBJ2-3; maybe TRBD1 (6 bases). V lost 2 bases, J lost 3 bases, and 10 bases lay in between. Germline V gene data show CDR1 as SGHRS and CDR2 as YFSETQ. The CDR3 loop spans 14 amino acids. CDR3 nucleotide sequence: TGCGCCAGCAGCTTCGGGCAGGGGACAGATACGCAGTATTTT. Its protein is CASSFGQGTDTQYF.

The gene calls are TRBV9 and TRBJ2-3; D gene ambiguous. Germline V gene data show CDR1 as SGDLS and CDR2 as YYNGEE. Trimming shortened V by 1 base and J by 10 bases, and 22 bases separated the two germline ends. The CDR3 consists of 16 residues. The CDR3 here is CASSVSRARSTGPQYF. The DNA of the CDR3 is TGTGCCAGCAGCGTATCCCGGGCACGGTCAACGGGTCCGCAGTATTTT.

The genes are TRBV9 and TRBJ2-7; 9 bases are shared with TRBD2. This CDR3 is built from 16 residues. Germline V lookup: CDR1 SGDLS, CDR2 YYNGEE. The V segment lost 2 bases and the J segment 2 bases; nucleotides outside the gene matches: 8. The CDR3 protein is CASSVTPLAGTYEQYF. The CDR3 DNA sequence: TGTGCCAGCAGCGTGACCCCCCTAGCGGGGACCTACGAGCAGTACTTC.

The chain is built from TRBV5-4 and TRBJ2-5, with D perhaps matching TRBD1 or TRBD2 (5 bases each). The CDR3 is 14 residues long. The germline CDR1 and CDR2 sequences are SGHNT and YYREEE (reference sequence). With 3 bases removed from V and 5 bases from J, the gap between germline ends came to 14 bases. Here the CDR3 DNA reads TGTGCCAGCAGCTCCCGGGGCCCCGGGGAGACCCAGTACTTC. Its protein is CASSSRGPGETQYF.

The V gene is TRBV6-4, the J gene TRBJ1-4, with a weak D call TRBD1 (5 bases). V lost 0 bases and J 3 bases, leaving 8 bases between the germline ends. The CDR3 runs to 15 residues. Germline V gene sequence: CDR1 MRHNA, CDR2 SNTAGT. The CDR3: CASSDSRAANEKLFF. CDR3 in DNA: TGTGCCAGCAGTGACTCCAGGGCCGCTAATGAAAAACTGTTTTTT.

The V and J genes are TRBV30 and TRBJ2-2; D may be TRBD2 (6 bases). The CDR3 is 15 amino acids. Trimming stripped 0 bases from V and 7 bases from J, with 15 bases between. Germline V CDR1 and CDR2: GTSNPN, SVGIG (reference sequence). Here the CDR3 DNA reads TGTGCCTGGAGTGTAGAAGGCGGGATTGTCGGGGAGCTGTTTTTT. Translating gives CAWSVEGGIVGELFF.

The J gene is TRBJ2-2, the V gene TRBV13, with D tentatively TRBD1 (7 bases). Per germline, CDR1 PRHDT and CDR2 FYEKMQ (reference sequence). V shed 7 bases and J shed 0 bases, with 12 bases lying between them. CDR3 length: 15 amino acids. CDR3 DNA sequence: TGTGCCAGCACCCAGGGGGGTCCGAACACCGGGGAGCTGTTTTTT. The encoded protein is CASTQGGPNTGELFF.

The V and J genes are TRBV5-1 and TRBJ2-5; 12 bases agree with TRBD1. The CDR3 is 16 residues long. Germline V CDR1 and CDR2: SGHRS, YFSETQ. The trim removed 4 bases at V and 7 bases at J, leaving 11 bases unmatched. In nucleotides, the CDR3 is TGCGCCAGCAGCCAATTGGGACAGGGGGCTTTTGGGACCCAGTACTTC. This sequence encodes CASSQLGQGAFGTQYF.

The CDR3 DNA sequence: TGTGCCAGCAGTTCCGGACAGGGGAACACCGGGGAGCTGTTTTTT. It specifies CASSSGQGNTGELFF. V is TRBV6-6 and J is TRBJ2-2, with 8 bases fitting TRBD1. The length of the CDR3 is 15 residues. V lost 4 bases, J lost 1 base, and 2 bases stayed unmatched. CDR1 is MNHNY and CDR2 is SVGAGI in the germline V gene (reference sequence).